This T cell receptor beta chain was sequenced during a study of shared clonotypes between healthy human individuals. Looking at the study overall: Each donor's CD8 memory used one plate, CD8 naive two, each CD4 subset three.

With respect to this clone: Its antigen is not known.

Donation came from healthy HIV-negative adults that had no recent acute infections or vaccinations. In CD8 memory, CD45RO+ cells were put together with CCR7-negative CD45RA+ TemRA cells. The repertoire was sequenced with immunoSEQ multiplex PCR; TCRdb's copy has only in-frame clones and lacks some. Counted here are approximately 640,000 clones, less than 95% occurring once; the ten biggest clones make up 30% to 40%. CDR1 is MNHEY and CDR2 is SVGAGI in the germline V gene. Trimming stripped 2 bases from V and 0 bases from J, with 7 bases between. This CDR3 spans 14 amino acids. Findings and caveats of the study: Rarefaction showed sorted-subset sequencing was incomplete despite large depth.

This chain joins TRBV6-5 and TRBJ1-1; D remains ambiguous. The origin of this receptor is a man aged 18 to 30 in good health. Some clones in this sample may be carry-over from other donors' samples. The sample taken for sequencing was memory CD8+ T cells from PBMCs. Subset here: CD45RO+ cells pooled with CCR7-negative TemRA cells. The CDR3 DNA is TGTGCCAGCAGTTACATGGACCTGAACACTGAAGCTTTCTTT. Its protein product is CASSYMDLNTEAFF.